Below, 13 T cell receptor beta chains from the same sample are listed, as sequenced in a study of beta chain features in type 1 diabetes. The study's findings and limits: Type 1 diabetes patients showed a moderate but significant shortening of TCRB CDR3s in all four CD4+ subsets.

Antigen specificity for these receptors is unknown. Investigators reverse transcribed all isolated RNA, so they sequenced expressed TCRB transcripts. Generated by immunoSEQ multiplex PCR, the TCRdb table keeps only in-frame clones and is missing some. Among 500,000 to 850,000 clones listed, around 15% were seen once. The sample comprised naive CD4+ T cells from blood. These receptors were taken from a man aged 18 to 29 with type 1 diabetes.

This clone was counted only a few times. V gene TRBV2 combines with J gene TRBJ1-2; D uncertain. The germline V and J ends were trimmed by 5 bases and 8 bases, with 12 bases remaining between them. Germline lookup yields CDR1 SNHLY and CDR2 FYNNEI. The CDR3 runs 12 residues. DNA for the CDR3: TGTGCCAGCAGTTGGGCCGGGGAGGGCTACACCTTC. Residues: CASSWAGEGYTF.

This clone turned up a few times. CDR3 DNA: TGTGCCAGTAGCCGGCCACAGTTTACCTATGGCTACACCTTC. This sequence encodes CASSRPQFTYGYTF. This sequence joins TRBV19 and TRBJ1-2; D not certain. Trimming cost V 6 bases and J 4 bases, with 15 bases left between them. The CDR3 is 14 amino acids. CDR1 is LNHDA, CDR2 SQIVND, per germline (reference sequence).

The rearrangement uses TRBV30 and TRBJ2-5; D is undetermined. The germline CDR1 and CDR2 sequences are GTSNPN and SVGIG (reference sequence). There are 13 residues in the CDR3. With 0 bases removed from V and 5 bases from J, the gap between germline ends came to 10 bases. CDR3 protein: CAWSVSSAETQYF. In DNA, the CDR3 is TGTGCCTGGAGTGTGTCCTCAGCGGAGACCCAGTACTTC. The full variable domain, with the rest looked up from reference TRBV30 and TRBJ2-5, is SQTIHQWPATLVQPVGSPLSLECTVEGTSNPNLYWYRQAAGRGLQLLFYSVGIGQISSEVPQNLSASRPQDRQFILSSKKLLLSDSGFYLCAWSVSSAETQYFGPGTRLLVL.

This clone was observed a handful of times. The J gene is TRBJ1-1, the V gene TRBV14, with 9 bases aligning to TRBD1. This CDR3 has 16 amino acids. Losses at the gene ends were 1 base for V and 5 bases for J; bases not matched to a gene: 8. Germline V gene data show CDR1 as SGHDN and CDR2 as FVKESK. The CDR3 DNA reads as TGTGCCAGCAGCCAAGTAACAGGGGGCGGGTGGACTGAAGCTTTCTTT. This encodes CASSQVTGGGWTEAFF.

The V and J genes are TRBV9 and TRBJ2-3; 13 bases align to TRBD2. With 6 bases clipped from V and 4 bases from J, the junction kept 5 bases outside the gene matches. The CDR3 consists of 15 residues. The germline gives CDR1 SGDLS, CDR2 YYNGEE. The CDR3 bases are TGTGCCAGCAACCTACTAGCGGGGGGGCCAGATACGCAGTATTTT. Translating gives CASNLLAGGPDTQYF.

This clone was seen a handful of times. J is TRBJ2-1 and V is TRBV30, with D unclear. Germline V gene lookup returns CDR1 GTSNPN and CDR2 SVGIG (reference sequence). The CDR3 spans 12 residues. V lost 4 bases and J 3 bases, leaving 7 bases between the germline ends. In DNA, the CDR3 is TGTGCCTGGACTAAGGACTACAATGAGCAGTTCTTC. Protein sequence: CAWTKDYNEQFF.

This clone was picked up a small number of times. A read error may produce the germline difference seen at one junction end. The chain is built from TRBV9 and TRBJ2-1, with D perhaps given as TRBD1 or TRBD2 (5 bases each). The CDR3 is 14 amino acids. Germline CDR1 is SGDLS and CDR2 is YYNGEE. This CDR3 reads CASSVGGTYHEQFF. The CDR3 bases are TGTGCCAGCAGCGTAGGAGGGACCTACCATGAGCAGTTCTTC.

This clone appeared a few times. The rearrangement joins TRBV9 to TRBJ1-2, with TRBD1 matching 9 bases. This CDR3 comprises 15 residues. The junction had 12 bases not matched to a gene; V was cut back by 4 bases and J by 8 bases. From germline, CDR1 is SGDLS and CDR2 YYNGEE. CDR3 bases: TGTGCCAGCAGCACCACGACAGGGGGGGTCGGAGGCTACACCTTC. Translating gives CASSTTTGGVGGYTF.

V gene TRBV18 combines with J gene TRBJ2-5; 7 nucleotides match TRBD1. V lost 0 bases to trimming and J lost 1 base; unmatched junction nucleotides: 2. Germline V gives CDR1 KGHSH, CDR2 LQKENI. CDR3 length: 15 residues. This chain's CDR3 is CASSPPGTAQETQYF. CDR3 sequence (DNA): TGTGCCAGCTCACCACCTGGGACAGCCCAAGAGACCCAGTACTTC.

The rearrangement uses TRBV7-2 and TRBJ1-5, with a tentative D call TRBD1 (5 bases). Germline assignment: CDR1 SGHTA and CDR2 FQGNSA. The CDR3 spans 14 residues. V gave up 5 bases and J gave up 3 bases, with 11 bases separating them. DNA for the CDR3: TGTGCCAGCAGCCCCGACAGCTTCAATCAGCCCCAGCATTTT. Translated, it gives CASSPDSFNQPQHF.

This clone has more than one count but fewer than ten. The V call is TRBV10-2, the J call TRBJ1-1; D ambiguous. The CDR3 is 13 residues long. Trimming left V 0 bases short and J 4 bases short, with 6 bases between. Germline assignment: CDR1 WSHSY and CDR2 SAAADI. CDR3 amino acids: CASSESGGTEAFF. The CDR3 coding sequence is TGCGCCAGCAGTGAGTCCGGCGGCACTGAAGCTTTCTTT.

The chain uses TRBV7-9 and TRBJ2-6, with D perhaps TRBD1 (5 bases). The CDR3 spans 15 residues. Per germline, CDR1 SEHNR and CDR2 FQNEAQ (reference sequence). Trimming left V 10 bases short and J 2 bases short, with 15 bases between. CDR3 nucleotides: TGTGCCACCTCCAGTACAGGACCTGGGGCCAACGTCCTGACTTTC. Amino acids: CATSSTGPGANVLTF. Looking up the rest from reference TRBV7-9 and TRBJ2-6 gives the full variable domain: DTGVSQNPRHKITKRGQNVTFRCDPISEHNRLYWYRQTLGQGPEFLTYFQNEAQLEKSRLLSDRFSAERPKGSFSTLEIQRTEQGDSAMYLCATSSTGPGANVLTFGAGSRLTVL.

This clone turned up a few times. The CDR3 loop reads CASSYRVQRGNEQFF. In DNA, the CDR3 is TGTGCCAGCAGTTACCGGGTCCAACGGGGCAATGAGCAGTTCTTC. This sequence joins TRBV6-5 and TRBJ2-1; weak D call: TRBD2 (5 bases). V was trimmed by 2 bases and J by 6 bases, leaving 14 bases between them. This CDR3 spans 15 amino acids. CDR1 is MNHEY and CDR2 is SVGAGI in the germline V gene.